The 16 T cell receptor beta chains presented below share a single source sample, sequenced in a study of T cells in localized non-small cell lung cancer. Sequencing used immunoSEQ multiplex PCR; TCRdb keeps in-frame clones, though not all of them. The repertoire has around 100,000 clones, roughly 86% of them found once; the top ten carry around 14%. The starting material was peripheral blood, obtained before any cancer treatment. The receptors derive from a man aged 40 to 69 with stage I squamous cell lung carcinoma.

The chain employs TRBV5-1 and TRBJ1-1; D perhaps matches TRBD1 (6 bases). V shed 0 bases and J shed 1 base, with 10 bases lying between them. The CDR3 is made up of 15 amino acids. The germline CDR1 and CDR2 sequences are SGHRS and YFSETQ. The CDR3 loop reads CASSLDGRGNTEAFF. The DNA for the CDR3 is TGCGCCAGCAGCTTGGATGGCAGGGGGAACACTGAAGCTTTCTTT.

The chain couples TRBV27 to TRBJ2-7; D ambiguous. The germline V gene has CDR1 MNHEY and CDR2 SMNVEV (reference sequence). V dropped 4 bases and J dropped 2 bases, with 6 bases sitting between them. The CDR3 is 12 amino acids. This CDR3 reads CASSSPAYEQYF. The CDR3 DNA reads as TGTGCCAGCAGTTCGCCGGCCTACGAGCAGTACTTC.

The chain recombines TRBV6-1 with TRBJ2-1, with no clear D. The CDR3 has 12 residues. The germline CDR1 and CDR2 sequences are MNHNS and SASEGT. Trimming removed 2 bases at V and 4 bases at J, with 3 bases between. CDR3 region: CASSESYNEQFF. The CDR3 DNA sequence: TGTGCCAGCAGTGAAAGTTACAATGAGCAGTTCTTC.

The CDR3 DNA reads TGTGCCATCAGTGAAGGACAGTACCAAGAGACCCAGTACTTC. Translated: CAISEGQYQETQYF. The J gene is TRBJ2-5, the V gene TRBV10-3; D possibly corresponds to TRBD1 (6 bases). This CDR3 has 14 residues. V was trimmed by 3 bases and J by 0 bases, leaving 8 bases between them. The germline V gene has CDR1 ENHRY and CDR2 SYGVKD.

The rearrangement links TRBV5-1 to TRBJ1-1, with D possibly matching TRBD1 (5 bases). The V and J ends lost 1 base and 1 base respectively, with 11 bases between them. Germline-derived CDR1 and CDR2 are SGHRS and YFSETQ. This CDR3 region has 15 residues. CDR3 bases: TGCGCCAGCAGCTTGTTGGGGCCGAAGAACACTGAAGCTTTCTTT. This sequence encodes CASSLLGPKNTEAFF.

The chain is built from TRBV7-3 and TRBJ1-5; D is unresolved. CDR1 is SGHTA and CDR2 is FQGTGA in the germline V gene. The V end was cut by 1 base, the J end by 0 bases, with 10 bases between. This CDR3 has 16 amino acids. In nucleotides, the CDR3 is TGTGCCAGCAGCTTAAGGCAGGATCATAGCAATCAGCCCCAGCATTTT. The encoded protein is CASSLRQDHSNQPQHF.

CDR3 protein: CASSQPTPNEKLFF. The CDR3 coding sequence is TGCGCCAGCAGCCAACCCACCCCTAATGAAAAACTGTTTTTT. The chain links TRBV4-1 to TRBJ1-4; no reliable D call. Trimming pared 2 bases from V and 3 bases from J, leaving 7 bases between. The CDR3 length is 14 residues. Germline CDR1 reads MGHRA; CDR2 reads YSYEKL.

The chain employs TRBV5-1 and TRBJ2-1; weak D call: TRBD1 (6 bases). This CDR3 contains 15 residues. Germline V gene data show CDR1 as SGHRS and CDR2 as YFSETQ. V shed 0 bases and J shed 5 bases, with 12 bases lying between them. CDR3 nucleotide sequence: TGCGCCAGCAGCTTGGATCGACAGGTTAACAATGAGCAGTTCTTC. Its translation is CASSLDRQVNNEQFF.

This sequence joins TRBV5-6 and TRBJ2-5; 8 nucleotides align to TRBD2. Germline V gives CDR1 SGHDT, CDR2 YYEEEE. This CDR3 region has 14 residues. V was pared by 4 bases and J by 1 base, with 3 bases of the junction left unmatched. CDR3 in amino acids: CASSTSGGQETQYF. The CDR3 bases are TGTGCCAGCAGCACTAGCGGAGGCCAAGAGACCCAGTACTTC.

The CDR3 DNA reads TGTGCCAGCAGTGGACAGCACAATCAGCCCCAGCATTTT. It encodes CASSGQHNQPQHF. The rearrangement links TRBV6-1 to TRBJ1-5; D is possibly TRBD1 (5 bases). Trimming stripped 4 bases from V and 3 bases from J, with 7 bases between. Germline CDR1 is MNHNS and CDR2 is SASEGT. The CDR3 consists of 13 residues.

The chain recombines TRBV29-1 with TRBJ1-1; D is possibly TRBD1 (6 bases). The V end was cut by 7 bases, the J end by 1 base, with 19 bases between. Germline V lookup: CDR1 SQVTM, CDR2 ANQGSEA. CDR3 length equals 15 residues. The CDR3: CSAMGGGGRNTEAFF. CDR3 coding DNA: TGCAGCGCCATGGGTGGAGGGGGGAGGAACACTGAAGCTTTCTTT.

This clone has only one observation. The chain has TRBV15 and TRBJ1-3; the match to TRBD1 covers 8 bases. Germline trimming cut 1 base from V and 4 bases from J; bases unmatched to any gene: 6. The CDR3 totals 16 residues. The V gene's germline CDR1 is LNHNV and CDR2 YYDKDF (reference sequence). Here the CDR3 DNA reads TGTGCCACCAGCAGAGGGACTTGGACAGGGGGAAACACCATATATTTT. It encodes CATSRGTWTGGNTIYF.

This chain uses TRBV5-6 with TRBJ2-2, with a weak D call TRBD1 (5 bases). The V gene lost 0 bases and the J gene lost 9 bases, with 12 bases spanning the gap. Germline CDR1 reads SGHDT; CDR2 reads YYEEEE. The CDR3 has 14 residues. Written as DNA, the CDR3 is TGTGCCAGCAGCTTGGGACAGCTCGTACGGGAGCTGTTTTTT. It codes for CASSLGQLVRELFF.

This clone was seen once. The rearrangement links TRBV5-1 to TRBJ2-5; the D gene is possibly TRBD1 (5 bases). The CDR3 consists of 14 residues. From germline, CDR1 is SGHRS and CDR2 YFSETQ. Trimming pared 2 bases from V and 5 bases from J, leaving 13 bases between. The CDR3 coding sequence is TGCGCCAGCAGCTTTCAGGGTTTTGGGGAGACCCAGTACTTC. It codes for CASSFQGFGETQYF.

J is TRBJ1-1 and V is TRBV11-2; TRBD1 is a possible D gene (5 bases). The CDR3 loop spans 14 amino acids. Per the germline V gene, CDR1 is SGHAT and CDR2 is FQNNGV. V was cut by 4 bases and J by 1 base, with 10 bases left in between. The CDR3 DNA sequence: TGTGCCAGCAGCTCCTCTCAGGGGAACACTGAAGCTTTCTTT. It is translated as CASSSSQGNTEAFF. Combining the CDR3 with reference TRBV11-2 and TRBJ1-1 gives the whole variable domain EAGVAQSPRYKIIEKRQSVAFWCNPISGHATLYWYQQILGQGPKLLIQFQNNGVVDDSQLPKDRFSAERLKGVDSTLKIQPAKLEDSAVYLCASSSSQGNTEAFFGQGTRLTVV.

The genes are TRBV6-5 and TRBJ1-5; D remains unclear. The germline gives CDR1 MNHEY, CDR2 SVGAGI. The CDR3 has 13 residues. With 2 bases removed from V and 7 bases from J, the gap between germline ends came to 9 bases. CDR3 nucleotide sequence: TGTGCCAGCAGTTACGGGGAGCAACAGCCCCAGCATTTT. Protein product: CASSYGEQQPQHF.